This T cell receptor beta chain was retrieved from a study of PD-1 blockade in mismatch repair-deficient tumors. Sequencing used immunoSEQ multiplex PCR; TCRdb keeps in-frame clones, though not all of them. The sample includes 40,000 to 60,000 clones, more than 65% of them seen just once. A note on this clone: The antigen remains unidentified.

With 0 bases clipped from V and 2 bases from J, the junction kept 7 bases outside the gene matches. CDR1 and CDR2 (germline): SGHKS, YYEKEE (reference sequence). The CDR3 has 17 residues. Whole-study findings and limits: Tumor-resident clones, often undetectable pretreatment in blood, expanded then contracted after pembrolizumab.

The V and J genes are TRBV5-5 and TRBJ1-2; 10 nucleotides align to TRBD1. The input for sequencing was peripheral blood, taken roughly 19 weeks after starting pembrolizumab. The sequence derives from an adult with mismatch repair-deficient cancer. CDR3 in DNA: TGTGCCAGCAGCTTGGCAGGGGACAGGGGAGGAAACTATGGCTACACCTTC. Translation: CASSLAGDRGGNYGYTF.